The source of this T cell receptor (beta chain) is a study of neurological immune-mediated disorders. Time point reported: technical triplicate 2. Each CDR3 protein gets one entry after TCRdb re-called the 5' RACE reads with MiXCR. This repertoire shows around 56,000 distinct CDR3 sequences, approximately 25% found once; its top ten account for 4.6%. This CDR3 is built from 15 residues. CDR1 SGHRS and CDR2 YFSETQ come from the germline V gene. This clonotype was seen repeatedly, ten times or more. One end of the junction varies from germline; a read error may be responsible. This receptor was taken from a man between 60 and 75 years old with HTLV-1-associated myelopathy (HAM/TSP). The specimen sequenced was PBMCs. The V gene is TRBV5-1, the J gene TRBJ2-1, with D unclear. In nucleotides, the CDR3 is TGTGCCAGCAGCTTGGGCGGTGGGTCCTACAATGAGCAGTTCTTC. It is translated as CASSLGGGSYNEQFF.